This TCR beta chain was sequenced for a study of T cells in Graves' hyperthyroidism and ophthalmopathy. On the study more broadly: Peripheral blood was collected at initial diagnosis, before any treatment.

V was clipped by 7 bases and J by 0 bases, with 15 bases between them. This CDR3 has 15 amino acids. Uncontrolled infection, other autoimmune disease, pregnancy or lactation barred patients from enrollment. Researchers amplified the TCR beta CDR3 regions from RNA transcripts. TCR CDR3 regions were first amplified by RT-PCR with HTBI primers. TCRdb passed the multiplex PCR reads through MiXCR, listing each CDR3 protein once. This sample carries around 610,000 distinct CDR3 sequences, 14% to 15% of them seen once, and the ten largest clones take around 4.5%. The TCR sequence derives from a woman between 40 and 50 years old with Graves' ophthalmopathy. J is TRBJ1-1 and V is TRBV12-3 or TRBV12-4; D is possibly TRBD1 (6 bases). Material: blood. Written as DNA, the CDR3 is TGTGCCAGCACCAAGGGGGGGAGATTGAACACTGAAGCTTTCTTT. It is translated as CASTKGGRLNTEAFF.